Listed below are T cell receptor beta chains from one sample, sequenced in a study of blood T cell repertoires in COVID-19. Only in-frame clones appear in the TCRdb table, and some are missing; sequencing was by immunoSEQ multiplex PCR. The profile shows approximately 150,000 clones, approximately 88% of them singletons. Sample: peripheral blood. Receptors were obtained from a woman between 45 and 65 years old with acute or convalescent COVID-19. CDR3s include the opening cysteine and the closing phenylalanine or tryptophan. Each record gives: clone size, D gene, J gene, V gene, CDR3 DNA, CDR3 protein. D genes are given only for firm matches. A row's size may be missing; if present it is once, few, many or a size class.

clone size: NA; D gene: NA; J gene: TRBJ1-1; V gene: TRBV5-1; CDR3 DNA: TGCGCCAGCAGCTTGTGGAGGGGCCCACCCGAAGCTTTCTTT; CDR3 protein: CASSLWRGPPEAFF
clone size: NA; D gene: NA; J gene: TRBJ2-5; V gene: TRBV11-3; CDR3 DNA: TGTGCCAGCAGCCCATTCACAACAGGCTCAACAGAGACCCAGTACTTC; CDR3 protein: CASSPFTTGSTETQYF
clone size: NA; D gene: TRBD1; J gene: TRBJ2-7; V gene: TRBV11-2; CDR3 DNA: TGTGCCAGCAGCTTAGATCGAAGCTCCGGGACAGGGACCTACGAGCAGTACTTC; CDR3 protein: CASSLDRSSGTGTYEQYF
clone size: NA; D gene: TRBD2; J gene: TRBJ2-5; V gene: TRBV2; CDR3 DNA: TGTGCCAGCAGGCCCGGGACTAGCGGGATTTATTCGGAGACCCAGTACTTC; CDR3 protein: CASRPGTSGIYSETQYF
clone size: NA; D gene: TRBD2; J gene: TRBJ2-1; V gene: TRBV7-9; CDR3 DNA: TGTGCCAGCAGCTCTGCCGTCTTCCAGCGGGGGAGCCAAGAGCAGTTCTTC; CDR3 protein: CASSSAVFQRGSQEQFF
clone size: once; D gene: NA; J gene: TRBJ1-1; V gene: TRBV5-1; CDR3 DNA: TGCGCCAGCAGCTTGGAGTCCAGGGCCACTGAAGCTTTCTTT; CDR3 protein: CASSLESRATEAFF
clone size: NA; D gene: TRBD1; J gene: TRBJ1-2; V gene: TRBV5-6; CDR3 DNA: TGTGCCAGCAGCCCGGACAGGGGTTTTAGGTATGGCTACACCTTC; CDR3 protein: CASSPDRGFRYGYTF
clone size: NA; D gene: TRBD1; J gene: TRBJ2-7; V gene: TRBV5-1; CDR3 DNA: TGCGCCAGCAGCTCATGGGACAGGGGGCGCGACGAGCAGTACTTC; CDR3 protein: CASSSWDRGRDEQYF
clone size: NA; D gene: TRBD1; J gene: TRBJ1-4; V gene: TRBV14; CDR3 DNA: TGTGCCAGCAGCCTGCCACAGGGGGCGGATGAAAAACTGTTTTTT; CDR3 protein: CASSLPQGADEKLFF
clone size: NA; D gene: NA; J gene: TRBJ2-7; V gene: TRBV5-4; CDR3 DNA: TGTGCCAGCAGCTTGGGGGTGACAGACCCCTACGAGCAGTACTTC; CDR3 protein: CASSLGVTDPYEQYF
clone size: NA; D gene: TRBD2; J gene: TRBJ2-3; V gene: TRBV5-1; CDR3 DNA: TGCGCCAGCGGACTAGCGGTAACAACAGATACGCAGTATTTT; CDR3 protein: CASGLAVTTDTQYF
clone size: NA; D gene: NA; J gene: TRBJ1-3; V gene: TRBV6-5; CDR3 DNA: TGTGCCAGCAGACGTGGGACTACCTCTGGAAACACCATATATTTT; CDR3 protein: CASRRGTTSGNTIYF
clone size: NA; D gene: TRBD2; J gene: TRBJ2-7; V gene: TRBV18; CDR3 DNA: TGTGCCAGCTCCCCCGGCGGGGGTGGCTCCTACGAGCAGTACTTC; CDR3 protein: CASSPGGGGSYEQYF
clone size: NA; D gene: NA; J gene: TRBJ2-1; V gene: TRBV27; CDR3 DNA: TGTGCCAGCAGTTCATCTAGCTACAATGAGCAGTTCTTC; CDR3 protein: CASSSSSYNEQFF
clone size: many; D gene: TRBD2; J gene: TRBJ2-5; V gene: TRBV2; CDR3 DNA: TGTGCCAGCAGCCGGAACGGGGGGGAGACCCAGTACTTC; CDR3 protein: CASSRNGGETQYF
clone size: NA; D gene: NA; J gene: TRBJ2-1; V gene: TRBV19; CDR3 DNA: TGTGCCAGTAAAGGGGGAGTATCCTACAATGAGCAGTTCTTC; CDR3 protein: CASKGGVSYNEQFF
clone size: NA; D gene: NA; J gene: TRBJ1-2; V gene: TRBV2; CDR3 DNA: TGTGCCAGCAGGGGGGGTGGAGTAGGCGGAACCGCGGGGTATGGCTACACCTTC; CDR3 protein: CASRGGGVGGTAGYGYTF
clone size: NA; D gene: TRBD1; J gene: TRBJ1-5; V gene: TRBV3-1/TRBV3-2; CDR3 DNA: TGTGCCAGCAGCCAAGAAAGATCCGGGACAGGCGACCATAGCAATCAGCCCCAGCATTTT; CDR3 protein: CASSQERSGTGDHSNQPQHF
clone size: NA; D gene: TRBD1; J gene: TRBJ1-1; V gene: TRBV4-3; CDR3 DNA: TGCGCCAGCAGCCACCACAAAGGGACAGGGGTGGGTGGCGAAGCTTTCTTT; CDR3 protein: CASSHHKGTGVGGEAFF
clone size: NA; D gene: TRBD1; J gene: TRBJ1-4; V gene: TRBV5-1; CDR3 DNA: TGCGCCAGCAGCTTAGGACAGGGGAATGAAAAACTGTTTTTT; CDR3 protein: CASSLGQGNEKLFF
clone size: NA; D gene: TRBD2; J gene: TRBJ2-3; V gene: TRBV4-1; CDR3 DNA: TGCGCCAGCAGCCAAGGAAATTTTGGCGGGAGTAGCACAGATACGCAGTATTTT; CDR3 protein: CASSQGNFGGSSTDTQYF
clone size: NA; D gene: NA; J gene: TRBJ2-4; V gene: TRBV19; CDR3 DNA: TGTGCCAGTCGTTCCCTTATAGCCAAAAACATTCAGTACTTC; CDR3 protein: CASRSLIAKNIQYF
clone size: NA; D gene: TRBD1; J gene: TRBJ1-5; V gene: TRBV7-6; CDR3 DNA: TGTGCCAGCAGCCGGGACAGGGACCAGCCCCAGCATTTT; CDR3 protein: CASSRDRDQPQHF
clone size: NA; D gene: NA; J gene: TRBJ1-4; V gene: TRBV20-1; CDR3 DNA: TGCAGTGCCGAGGGCGGGGGGCTGTTTTTT; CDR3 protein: CSAEGGGLFF
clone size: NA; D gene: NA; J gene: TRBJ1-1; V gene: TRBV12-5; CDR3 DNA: TGTGCTAGTGGACTCGGTACTGAAGCTTTCTTT; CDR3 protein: CASGLGTEAFF
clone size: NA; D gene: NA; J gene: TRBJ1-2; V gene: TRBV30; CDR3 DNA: TGTGCCTGGAGCCCCGGGAGGGCCAACAGCTATGGCTACACCTTC; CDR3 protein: CAWSPGRANSYGYTF
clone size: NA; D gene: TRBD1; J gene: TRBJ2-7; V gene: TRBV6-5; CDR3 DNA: TGTGCCAGTAGAGGGACAGGTCATTTACGCGAGCAGTACTTC; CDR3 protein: CASRGTGHLREQYF
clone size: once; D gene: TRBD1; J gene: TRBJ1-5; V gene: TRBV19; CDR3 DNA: TGTGCCAGTAGCGAGACAGGGAGCAATCAGCCCCAGCATTTT; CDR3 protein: CASSETGSNQPQHF
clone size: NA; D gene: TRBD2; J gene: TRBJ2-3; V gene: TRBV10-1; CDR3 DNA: TGCGCCAGCAGCGCGACTAGCGGGAGGGCCGTACGCACAGATACGCAGTATTTT; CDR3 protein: CASSATSGRAVRTDTQYF
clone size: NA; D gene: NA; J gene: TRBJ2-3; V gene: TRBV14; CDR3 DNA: TGTGCCAGCAGCCAAGCTGGACTTTTAGACACAGATACGCAGTATTTT; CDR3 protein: CASSQAGLLDTDTQYF
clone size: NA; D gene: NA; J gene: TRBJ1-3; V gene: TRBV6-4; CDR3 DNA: TGTGCCAGCAGTGACTCCCCAGGGCGGGGAAACACCATATATTTT; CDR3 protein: CASSDSPGRGNTIYF